This T cell receptor (beta chain) originates from a study of cytomegalovirus exposure and HLA in healthy donors. Use of 60 Vbeta and 13 Jbeta primers characterized the PCR. TCRdb's table, derived via immunoSEQ multiplex PCR, lists solely in-frame clones and lacks some. The table for this sample gives 50,000 to 70,000 clones. Deletions cut 1 base from V and 1 base from J, with 7 bases between. The germline gives CDR1 SGHVS, CDR2 FQNEAQ. The CDR3 is made up of 14 amino acids. Source material: PBMCs. V usage is TRBV7-8 and J usage is TRBJ1-1; D is undetermined. This receptor was taken from a young woman in good health and CMV-seronegative. The chain's CDR3 is CASSLVAWNTEAFF. CDR3 DNA sequence: TGTGCCAGCAGCTTAGTAGCCTGGAACACTGAAGCTTTCTTT.